Listed here are 29 T cell receptor beta chains from one sample, sequenced in a study of regulatory T cells in long-lasting Graves disease. As to time point: newly diagnosed GD, antithyroid drugs for less than 3 months. PBMC RNA served as the TCR library source. iRepertoire HTBI primers and Arm-PCR of CDR3 regions built TCR beta libraries. A single record per CDR3 protein comes from TCRdb applying MiXCR to the multiplex PCR reads. The table includes a few hundred thousand distinct CDR3 sequences, 15% to 20% detected once. These data also featured in a second study, about T cells in Graves' hyperthyroidism and ophthalmopathy.

The specimen was peripheral blood mononuclear cells (PBMCs), collected at new diagnosis, from a patient treated with antithyroid drugs. The receptors were sampled from a man aged 40-50 years with Graves disease.

Ten or more counts support this clonotype. This chain uses TRBV7-8 with TRBJ2-1; TRBD1 matches at 7 bases. Trimming cost V 5 bases and J 8 bases; bases outside gene matches: 6. The CDR3 has 13 amino acids. Germline V gene data show CDR1 as SGHVS and CDR2 as FQNEAQ. CDR3 amino acids: CASSLDRVHEQFF. The CDR3 DNA follows: TGTGCCAGCAGCCTCGACAGGGTTCATGAGCAGTTCTTC.

A word on this clonotype: This may arise from a read error, as a much more abundant clone is one base away. CDR3 region: CASSEVGKTYEQYF. The CDR3 DNA follows: TGTGCCAGCAGTGAAGTGGGAAAAACCTACGAGCAGTACTTC. This sequence joins TRBV2 and TRBJ2-3; D unclear. Judging by the DNA end, TRBJ2-7 fits better; the J call may be wrong. This CDR3 has 14 amino acids. Looked up from germline, CDR1 is SNHLY and CDR2 is FYNNEI.

This clonotype was seen many times. This chain links TRBV18 with TRBJ2-7, with D tentatively TRBD1 (6 bases). CDR1 KGHSH and CDR2 LQKENI come from the germline V gene. Deletions cut 5 bases from V and 0 bases from J, with 11 bases between. The CDR3 covers 14 residues. The CDR3 nucleotides are TGTGCCAGCTCAGCCGGGACAAACTCCTACGAGCAGTACTTC. Translation: CASSAGTNSYEQYF.

The chain recombines TRBV7-8 with TRBJ2-5, with a tentative D call TRBD2 (5 bases). V was cut by 1 base and J by 5 bases, with 14 bases left in between. The CDR3 contains 15 residues. The germline CDR1 and CDR2 sequences are SGHVS and FQNEAQ. CDR3 amino acids: CASSLESGMGETQYF. CDR3 DNA sequence: TGTGCCAGCAGCTTAGAGTCCGGGATGGGGGAGACCCAGTACTTC.

This clonotype was counted a few times. CDR3 sequence (DNA): TGCGCCAGCAGCTACCACAGGGTCAGTTCACCCCTCCACTTT. Amino acid sequence: CASSYHRVSSPLHF. The genes are TRBV4-3 and TRBJ1-6, with D possibly TRBD1 on 6 matching bases. The CDR3 extends over 14 amino acids. CDR1 is LGHNA, CDR2 YSLEER, per germline. V was pared by 5 bases and J by 9 bases, with 14 bases between.

There are many counts of this clonotype. CDR3 sequence reads: CASSQGQGQLYEQYF. CDR3 DNA: TGTGCCAGCTCTCAGGGACAGGGCCAACTCTACGAGCAGTACTTC. The gene calls are TRBV18 and TRBJ2-7, with TRBD1 matching 9 bases. The V and J ends lost 6 bases and 3 bases, in that order; junction bases with no gene match: 9. Germline-derived CDR1 and CDR2 are KGHSH and LQKENI. CDR3 length: 15 amino acids.

Many counts were recorded for this clonotype. The gene calls are TRBV27 and TRBJ1-6; a weak D match, TRBD1 (6 bases). The germline CDR1 and CDR2 sequences are MNHEY and SMNVEV (reference sequence). There are 16 residues in the CDR3. V lost 4 bases, J lost 6 bases, and 16 bases lay in between. The CDR3 nucleotides read TGTGCCAGCAGTTCCCAACCGACAGGTCTTAATTCACCCCTCCACTTT. This sequence encodes CASSSQPTGLNSPLHF.

A few counts support this clonotype. The rearrangement joins TRBV5-4 to TRBJ2-1; TRBD2 matches 9 bases. V gave up 6 bases and J gave up 5 bases; unmatched junction bases: 9. Germline CDR1 reads SGHNT; CDR2 reads YYREEE (reference sequence). The CDR3 has 15 amino acids. The CDR3 DNA is TGTGCCAGCACTCGAAGCGGGGGGCGAAACAATGAGCAGTTCTTC. Translating it yields CASTRSGGRNNEQFF.

This clonotype was counted at least ten times. The gene calls are TRBV12-5 and TRBJ2-3, with a tentative D call TRBD2 (5 bases). CDR1 is LGHNT and CDR2 is FRNRAP in the germline V gene. V lost 2 bases to trimming and J lost 4 bases, with 10 bases between them. CDR3 size: 14 residues. The CDR3 region is CASGLPGSADTQYF. CDR3 DNA sequence: TGTGCTAGTGGTTTGCCGGGGAGTGCAGATACGCAGTATTTT.

J is TRBJ1-4 and V is TRBV6-2 or TRBV6-3; 7 positions match TRBD1. The CDR3 runs to 19 residues. CDR1 is MNHEY, CDR2 SVGEGT, per germline. V shed 2 bases and J 3 bases; nucleotides not matched to a gene: 15. The CDR3 bases are TGTGCCAGCAGTTACCTAGGGACAGTAGCTCCGGGACCTAATGAAAAACTGTTTTTT. Protein product: CASSYLGTVAPGPNEKLFF.

V gene TRBV7-2 combines with J gene TRBJ2-3, with D maybe TRBD2 (5 bases). The germline gives CDR1 SGHTA, CDR2 FQGNSA. There are 14 residues in the CDR3. The V gene lost 5 bases and the J gene lost 2 bases, with 11 bases spanning the gap. CDR3 nucleotides: TGTGCCAGCAGCCCCGGGGTAAACACAGATACGCAGTATTTT. It yields the protein CASSPGVNTDTQYF.

This clonotype was counted many times. The CDR3 region is CASRSGRYSNQPQHF. The CDR3 DNA follows: TGTGCCAGCAGATCCGGAAGGTATAGCAATCAGCCCCAGCATTTT. The chain carries TRBV6-1 and TRBJ1-5; no reliable D call. The CDR3 length is 15 residues. Germline values: CDR1 MNHNS, CDR2 SASEGT. The V and J ends lost 6 bases and 0 bases respectively, with 12 bases between them.

CDR3 protein: CASSPTGMWNQPQHF. CDR3 nucleotide sequence: TGTGCCAGCAGTCCTACAGGGATGTGGAATCAGCCCCAGCATTTT. V gene TRBV5-5 combines with J gene TRBJ1-5; possible D gene TRBD1, 6 bases. Germline assignment: CDR1 SGHKS and CDR2 YYEKEE (reference sequence). V lost 5 bases and J lost 4, with 16 bases in between. The CDR3 has 15 amino acids. The whole variable domain, remainder taken from reference TRBV5-5 and TRBJ1-5, is DAGVTQSPTHLIKTRGQQVTLRCSPISGHKSVSWYQQVLGQGPQFIFQYYEKEERGRGNFPDRFSARQFPNYSSELNVNALLLGDSALYLCASSPTGMWNQPQHFGDGTRLSIL.

This clonotype was recorded many times. The rearrangement joins TRBV4-1 to TRBJ1-6; D unclear. Deletions cut 4 bases from V and 0 bases from J, with 13 bases between. Germline V gives CDR1 MGHRA, CDR2 YSYEKL. The CDR3 runs to 17 residues. CDR3 in DNA: TGCGCCAGCAGCCCACCGACGGGGAGCTCCTATAATTCACCCCTCCACTTT. This sequence encodes CASSPPTGSSYNSPLHF.

This clonotype has only a few counts. The rearrangement links TRBV27 to TRBJ1-6; 8 nucleotides agree with TRBD1. The CDR3 has 20 residues. J gave up 7 bases and V 4 bases, and 21 bases lay outside the gene matches. CDR1 is MNHEY and CDR2 is SMNVEV in the germline V gene (reference sequence). The CDR3 loop is CASSSSSWQGASIGNSPLHF. The CDR3 coding sequence is TGTGCCAGCAGTTCGTCCTCCTGGCAGGGGGCGTCTATCGGGAATTCACCCCTCCACTTT.

The chain uses TRBV6-5 and TRBJ1-5; no clear D. V dropped 0 bases and J dropped 4 bases, with 4 bases sitting between them. The CDR3 spans 13 residues. Germline V gives CDR1 MNHEY, CDR2 SVGAGI. CDR3 region: CASSYSRNQPQHF. The DNA for the CDR3 is TGTGCCAGCAGTTACTCACGAAATCAGCCCCAGCATTTT.

Worth noting for this clonotype: A much bigger clone sits one base away, suggesting this may be a read error. The chain links TRBV4-3 to TRBJ2-3; a possible D gene is TRBD2 (6 bases). From germline, CDR1 is LGHNA and CDR2 YSLEER. The CDR3 covers 13 residues. The CDR3 loop is CASSLVGGDTQCF. The DNA for the CDR3 is TGCGCCAGCAGCCTAGTGGGGGGAGATACGCAGTGTTTT.

This clonotype was seen repeatedly, ten times or more. The J gene is TRBJ2-1, the V gene TRBV5-1; 7 bases are a match to TRBD2. Per the germline V gene, CDR1 is SGHRS and CDR2 is YFSETQ. CDR3 length equals 14 residues. Trimming removed 1 base from V and 7 bases from J; junction bases left unmatched: 5. CDR3 protein: CASSLLGGSNEQFF. The CDR3 DNA reads TGCGCCAGCAGCTTGTTGGGGGGGTCTAATGAGCAGTTCTTC.

This clonotype was counted between two and nine times. Being one base from a much bigger clone, this may be a read error. This chain uses TRBV2 with TRBJ1-1, with D unclear. The germline gives CDR1 SNHLY, CDR2 FYNNEI. The length of the CDR3 is 12 residues. The CDR3 DNA follows: TGTGCGAGTAAGAGGGAGACCCTTGAAGCTTCCTTT. This sequence encodes CASKRETLEASF.

There are many counts of this clonotype. The gene calls are TRBV18 and TRBJ2-7; 10 bases are shared with TRBD1. Germline V CDR1 and CDR2: KGHSH, LQKENI. V lost 3 bases, J lost 2 bases, and 7 bases stayed unmatched. The CDR3 runs to 16 residues. The CDR3 loop reads CASSPRQGATTYEQYF. The CDR3 DNA follows: TGTGCCAGCTCACCGAGACAGGGGGCTACTACCTACGAGCAGTACTTC.

This clonotype has more than one count but fewer than ten. This chain connects TRBV6-1 to TRBJ2-5, with TRBD1 as a possible D gene (7 bases). V was pared by 6 bases and J by 5 bases, with 22 bases between. Per germline, CDR1 MNHNS and CDR2 SASEGT. The CDR3 length is 16 residues. The CDR3 bases are TGTGCCAGCAGCCCCGGAGGGGGCGCGGTACGGGAGACCCAGTACTTC. It encodes CASSPGGGAVRETQYF.

This clonotype has ten or more counts. The J gene is TRBJ1-1, the V gene TRBV3-1; no firm D call. Germline loops: CDR1 LGHDT, CDR2 YNNKEL (reference sequence). V lost 0 bases and J lost 0, with 5 bases in between. This CDR3 spans 14 amino acids. The CDR3 spells CASSQDRLNTEAFF. CDR3 DNA sequence: TGTGCCAGCAGCCAAGACAGGCTGAACACTGAAGCTTTCTTT.

This clonotype was counted between two and nine times. The chain uses TRBV5-1 and TRBJ2-5; a possible D gene is TRBD2 (6 bases). This CDR3 has 14 residues. Looked up from germline, CDR1 is SGHRS and CDR2 is YFSETQ. V was trimmed by 0 bases and J by 5 bases, leaving 11 bases between them. CDR3: CASSLAPGRETQYF. CDR3 in DNA: TGCGCCAGCAGCTTGGCCCCGGGGAGGGAGACCCAGTACTTC.

For the CDR3, the DNA is TGTGCCAGCAGTTTATCCGCCCGGGCGGGCGAGCAGTACTTC. This codes for CASSLSARAGEQYF. This chain connects TRBV28 to TRBJ2-7; possibly TRBD2 for D (5 bases). V was pared by 1 base and J by 6 bases, with 13 bases between. This CDR3 spans 14 amino acids. Looked up from germline, CDR1 is MDHEN and CDR2 is SYDVKM.

This clonotype was seen ten or more times. The V gene is TRBV12-3 or TRBV12-4, the J gene TRBJ2-1; 7 bases match TRBD1. The CDR3 has 11 residues. V was clipped by 3 bases and J by 15 bases; unmatched bases: 5. The CDR3 sequence: CASSFRDRRFF. The CDR3 coding sequence is TGTGCCAGCAGTTTCCGGGACAGACGGTTCTTC.

The CDR3 sequence is CATSDPGTGSEKLFF. The CDR3 nucleotides read TGTGCCACCAGTGATCCCGGGACAGGATCTGAAAAACTGTTTTTT. The V gene is TRBV24-1, the J gene TRBJ1-4; TRBD1 agrees at 8 bases. Losses at the gene ends were 3 bases for V and 7 bases for J; bases not matched to a gene: 6. The CDR3 contains 15 residues. CDR1 KGHDR and CDR2 SFDVKD come from the germline V gene.

This clonotype is a singleton in its sample. A far larger clone differs by one base, so this is likely a read error. Likely a read error: the CDR3 ends without its conserved phenylalanine or tryptophan. This sequence joins TRBV7-2 and TRBJ2-6; D remains unclear. This CDR3 region has 13 residues. The V and J ends lost 5 bases and 2 bases respectively, with 4 bases between them. CDR1 and CDR2 from the germline V gene are SGHTA and FQGNSA. The CDR3 region is CASSPAGANVLTL. The CDR3 bases are TGTGCCAGCAGCCCGGCTGGGGCCAACGTCCTGACTCTC.

This clonotype has more than one count but fewer than ten. The gene calls are TRBV20-1 and TRBJ1-6, with 10 nucleotides matching TRBD1. The CDR3 length is 14 residues. Trimming removed 5 bases from V and 10 bases from J; junction bases left unmatched: 8. Germline-derived CDR1 and CDR2 are DFQATT and SNEGSKA (reference sequence). The CDR3: CSAAPDRGNSPLHF. The CDR3 nucleotides read TGCAGTGCTGCCCCGGACAGGGGGAACTCACCCCTCCACTTT.

This clonotype was found once. A far larger clone is off by one base, so a read error is likely. V and J are TRBV7-3 and TRBJ2-3; 8 bases line up with TRBD2. The J call may be mistaken, given a closer DNA end match to TRBJ2-7. The CDR3 length is 15 residues. CDR1 is SGHTA and CDR2 is FQGTGA in the germline V gene. CDR3 protein: CASSSTPGGPREQYF. The CDR3 DNA is TGTGCCAGCAGCTCAACGCCGGGGGGGCCTCGGGAGCAGTACTTC.